This T cell receptor beta chain was captured in a study of blood T cell repertoires in COVID-19 (dated by TCRdb to 2020 to 2022). About the investigation overall: Collaborator samples came from the United States, Italy and Spain and covered acute and convalescent phases of COVID-19. The prospective study material was composed of cDNA or gDNA derived from T cells, B-cell-depleted T cells, or PBMCs. Deeply sampled blood TCRbeta repertoires from subjects exposed to, actively infected with, or recovered from COVID-19 were included in the dataset. The repertoires were made available in a free public database intended to serve as a resource for research on the immune response to SARS-CoV-2. Samples came from the ongoing ImmuneRACE study (first 160 participants) plus 1,254 subjects from 6 global collaborators. A de-identified subject ID, COVID-19 status, age in years and sex were almost always included in the sample metadata. Where available, HLA class I and class II types were obtained from metadata supplied by the sample provider rather than from assay-based typing. Overall results and qualifications from the work: How much clinical and demographic metadata was included differed by source and by participant, and the metadata was provided uncurated.

The germline V gene gives CDR1 as KGHSH and CDR2 as LQKENI. Inclusive of the bounding cysteine and phenylalanine, the CDR3 is 13 residues long. Just the 39-base CDR3 DNA is kept, in frame starting at base 1. The V end loses 6 bases and the J end loses 8 bases, and a stretch of 13 bases separates them. TCRbeta CDR3 regions were amplified from genomic DNA using the immunoSEQ Assay, a bias-controlled multiplex PCR. As for the authors' bioinformatics: The number of nucleated cells in each sample was estimated from the amplification of reference gene primers within the assay. Sequence reads were collapsed and filtered to measure the absolute abundance of every unique TCRbeta CDR3 rearrangement. Productive Simpson clonality was computed per sample as the square root of Simpson's diversity index over productive rearrangements. TCRdb took this table from immuneACCESS and kept in-frame rearrangements with V and J called. Such tables lack part of the clones; where checked against another copy, unresolved V genes explain under half of the gap, and the rest is unexplained. Clonal size and the V and J genes are those of that table, whereas D and trimming came from the DNA. This sample has roughly 200,000 clones in its table, and about 93% of those were observed once. The top ten clonotypes cover approximately 0.69% of the sample.

One collaborating source in Seattle enrolled patients during active infection and followed them longitudinally through the course of disease. Each collaborating institution followed its own protocols to collect whole blood in K2EDTA tubes. For TCRbeta analysis, collaborators shipped samples as frozen whole blood, isolated PBMCs, or DNA extracted from either of those sample types. Turning to this clone: Its binding antigen is unknown. Base qualities are missing; no much larger clone stands one base away.

Material for sequencing was peripheral blood. The receptor comes from a man aged 25 to 40 with COVID-19, enrolled during active disease. Recombination connected TRBV18 to TRBJ1-4; D gene: possibly TRBD1, on 5 matching bases. The encoded CDR3 is CASSRVAGEKLFF. In nucleotide form, the sequence is TGTGCCAGCTCCAGGGTGGCGGGAGAAAAACTGTTTTTT.